Described below is a single T cell receptor (beta chain) sequence and its context. Its cognate antigen is unknown. This may stem from a read error, because a much larger clone lies one nucleotide away. The data were obtained in a study of T cells in Graves' hyperthyroidism and ophthalmopathy. General study results and limits: Most clonotypes expanded in the thyroid (above 0.001) were also present in blood.

TCR beta CDR3 region amplification was performed from RNA transcripts. HTBI primers were the set used in a first-round RT-PCR of the TCR CDR3. TCRdb used MiXCR to reprocess the multiplex PCR reads, holding one entry per CDR3 protein. The sample contains some 510,000 distinct CDR3 sequences, 40% to 55% of which appear only once. The study defined stable Graves' hyperthyroidism as no ophthalmopathy progression within 18 months. V was pared by 4 bases and J by 5 bases, with 10 bases of the junction left unmatched. The V gene's germline CDR1 is ENHRY and CDR2 SYGVKD. This CDR3 has 15 residues. The clonotype originates from a woman between 18 and 30 years old with Graves' hyperthyroidism. The rearrangement links TRBV10-3 to TRBJ2-5; 7 nucleotides align to TRBD1. What was sequenced was peripheral blood or thyroid tissue (not recorded which). This chain's CDR3 is CAISAGTVGTETQYF. The CDR3 DNA is TGTGCCATCAGTGCCGGGACAGTGGGCACGGAGACCCAGTACTTC.